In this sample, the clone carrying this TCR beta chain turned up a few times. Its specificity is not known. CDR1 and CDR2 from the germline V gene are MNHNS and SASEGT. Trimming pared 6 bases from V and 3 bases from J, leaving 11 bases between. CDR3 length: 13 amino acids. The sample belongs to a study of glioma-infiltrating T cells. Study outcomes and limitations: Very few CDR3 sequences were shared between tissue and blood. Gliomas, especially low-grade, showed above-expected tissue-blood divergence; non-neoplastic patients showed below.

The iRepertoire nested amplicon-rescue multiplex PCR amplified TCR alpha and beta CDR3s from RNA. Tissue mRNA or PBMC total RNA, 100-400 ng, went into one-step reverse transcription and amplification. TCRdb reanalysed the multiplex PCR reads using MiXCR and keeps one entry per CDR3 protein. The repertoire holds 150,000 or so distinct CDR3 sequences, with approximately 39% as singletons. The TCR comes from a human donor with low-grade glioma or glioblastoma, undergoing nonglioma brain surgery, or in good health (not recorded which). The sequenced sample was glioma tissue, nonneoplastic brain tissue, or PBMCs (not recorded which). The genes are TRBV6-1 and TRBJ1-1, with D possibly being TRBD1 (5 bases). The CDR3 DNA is TGTGCCAGCAGCCGTGGGACCCACACTGAAGCTTTCTTT. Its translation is CASSRGTHTEAFF.